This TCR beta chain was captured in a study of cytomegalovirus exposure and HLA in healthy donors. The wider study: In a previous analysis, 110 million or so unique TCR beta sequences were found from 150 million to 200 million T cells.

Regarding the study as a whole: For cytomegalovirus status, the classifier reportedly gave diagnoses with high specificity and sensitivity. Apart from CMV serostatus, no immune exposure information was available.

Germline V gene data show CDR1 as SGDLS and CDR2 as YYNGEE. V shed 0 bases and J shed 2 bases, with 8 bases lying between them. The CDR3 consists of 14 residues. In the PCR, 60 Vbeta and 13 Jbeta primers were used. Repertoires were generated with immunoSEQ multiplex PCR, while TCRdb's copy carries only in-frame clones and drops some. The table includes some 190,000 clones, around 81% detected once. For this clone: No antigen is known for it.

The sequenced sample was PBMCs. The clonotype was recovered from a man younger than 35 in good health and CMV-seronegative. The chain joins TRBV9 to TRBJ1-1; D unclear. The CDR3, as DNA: TGTGCCAGCAGCGTAGACAGCCATAACACTGAAGCTTTCTTT. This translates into CASSVDSHNTEAFF.